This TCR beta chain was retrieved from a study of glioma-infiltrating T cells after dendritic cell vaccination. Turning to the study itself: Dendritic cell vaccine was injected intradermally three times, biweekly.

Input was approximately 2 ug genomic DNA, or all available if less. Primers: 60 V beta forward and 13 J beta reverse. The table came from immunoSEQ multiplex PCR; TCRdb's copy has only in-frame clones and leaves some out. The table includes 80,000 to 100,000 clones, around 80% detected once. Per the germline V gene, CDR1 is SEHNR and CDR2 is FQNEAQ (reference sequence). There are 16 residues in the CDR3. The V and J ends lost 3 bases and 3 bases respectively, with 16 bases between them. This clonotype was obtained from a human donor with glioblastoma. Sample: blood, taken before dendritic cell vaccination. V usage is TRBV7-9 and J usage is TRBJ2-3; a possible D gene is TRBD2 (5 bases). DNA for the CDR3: TGTGCCAGCAGCTTTAGTGAGGGTATTACGACAGATACGCAGTATTTT. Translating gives CASSFSEGITTDTQYF.